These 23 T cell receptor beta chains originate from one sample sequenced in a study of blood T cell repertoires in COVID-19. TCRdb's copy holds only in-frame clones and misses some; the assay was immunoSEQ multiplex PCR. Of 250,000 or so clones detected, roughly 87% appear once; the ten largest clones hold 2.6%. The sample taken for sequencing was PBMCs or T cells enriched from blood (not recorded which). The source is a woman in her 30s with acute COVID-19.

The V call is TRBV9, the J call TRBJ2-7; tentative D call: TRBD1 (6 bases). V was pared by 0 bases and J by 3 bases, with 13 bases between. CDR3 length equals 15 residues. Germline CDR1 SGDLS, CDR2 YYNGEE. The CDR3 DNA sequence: TGTGCCAGCAGCGTAGGGTCAGGGGCGCTCTACGAGCAGTACTTC. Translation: CASSVGSGALYEQYF.

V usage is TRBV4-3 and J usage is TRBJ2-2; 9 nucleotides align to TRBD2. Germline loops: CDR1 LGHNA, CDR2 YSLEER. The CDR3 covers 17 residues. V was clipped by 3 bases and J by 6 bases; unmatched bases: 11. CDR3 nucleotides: TGCGCCAGCAGCCAGAGTTCGGCCGGGACTAGCCCCGGGGAGCTGTTTTTT. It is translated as CASSQSSAGTSPGELFF.

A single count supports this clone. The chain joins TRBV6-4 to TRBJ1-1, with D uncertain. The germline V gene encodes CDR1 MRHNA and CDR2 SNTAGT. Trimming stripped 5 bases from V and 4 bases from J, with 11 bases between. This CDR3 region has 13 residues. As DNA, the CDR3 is TGTGCCAGCAGTCCGGCACCGGGCACTGAAGCTTTCTTT. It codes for CASSPAPGTEAFF.

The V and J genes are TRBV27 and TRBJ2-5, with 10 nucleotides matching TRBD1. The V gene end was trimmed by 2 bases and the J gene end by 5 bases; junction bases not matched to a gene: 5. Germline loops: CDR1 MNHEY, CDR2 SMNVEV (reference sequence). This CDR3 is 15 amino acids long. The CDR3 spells CASSLTGQGGETQYF. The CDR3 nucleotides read TGTGCCAGCAGTTTAACAGGACAGGGGGGGGAGACCCAGTACTTC.

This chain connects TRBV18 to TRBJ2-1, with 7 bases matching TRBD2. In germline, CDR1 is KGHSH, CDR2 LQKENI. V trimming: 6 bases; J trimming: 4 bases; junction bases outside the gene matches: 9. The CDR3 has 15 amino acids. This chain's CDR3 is CASSLSGDGYNEQFF. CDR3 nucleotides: TGTGCCAGCTCTCTGAGCGGGGACGGGTACAATGAGCAGTTCTTC.

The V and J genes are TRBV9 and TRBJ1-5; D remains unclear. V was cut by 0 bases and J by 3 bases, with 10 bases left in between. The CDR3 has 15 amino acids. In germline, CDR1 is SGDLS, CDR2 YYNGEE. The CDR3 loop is CASSVVGDYNQPQHF. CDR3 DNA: TGTGCCAGCAGCGTAGTGGGCGACTACAATCAGCCCCAGCATTTT.

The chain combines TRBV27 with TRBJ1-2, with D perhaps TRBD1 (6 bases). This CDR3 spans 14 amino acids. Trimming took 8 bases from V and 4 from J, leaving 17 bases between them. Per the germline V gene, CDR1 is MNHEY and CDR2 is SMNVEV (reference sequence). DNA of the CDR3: TGTGCCAGCGGGGATAGGGGGGGGCTCTATGGCTACACCTTC. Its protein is CASGDRGGLYGYTF.

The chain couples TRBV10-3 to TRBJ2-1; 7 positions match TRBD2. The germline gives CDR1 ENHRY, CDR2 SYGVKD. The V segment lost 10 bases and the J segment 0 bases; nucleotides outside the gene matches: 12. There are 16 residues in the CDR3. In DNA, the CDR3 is TGTGCCACCGGGACTAACTCCTTCCTCTCCTACAATGAGCAGTTCTTC. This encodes CATGTNSFLSYNEQFF.

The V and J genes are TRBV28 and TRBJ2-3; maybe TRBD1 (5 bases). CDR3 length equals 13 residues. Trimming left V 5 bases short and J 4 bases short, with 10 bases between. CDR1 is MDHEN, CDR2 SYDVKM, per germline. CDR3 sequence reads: CASSKRGSDTQYF. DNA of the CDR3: TGTGCCAGCAGTAAAAGGGGTTCAGATACGCAGTATTTT.

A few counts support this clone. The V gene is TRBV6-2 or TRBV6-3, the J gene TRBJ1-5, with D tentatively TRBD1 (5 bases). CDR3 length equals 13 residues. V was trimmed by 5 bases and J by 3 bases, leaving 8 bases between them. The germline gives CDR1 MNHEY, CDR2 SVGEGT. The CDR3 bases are TGTGCCAGCAGTCCGGGACTCAATCAGCCCCAGCATTTT. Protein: CASSPGLNQPQHF.

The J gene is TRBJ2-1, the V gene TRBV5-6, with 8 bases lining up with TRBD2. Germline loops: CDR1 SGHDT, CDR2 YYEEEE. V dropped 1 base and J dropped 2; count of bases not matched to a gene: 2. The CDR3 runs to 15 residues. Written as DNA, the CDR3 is TGTGCCAGCAGCTTGCCGGGGGGGACCTACAATGAGCAGTTCTTC. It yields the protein CASSLPGGTYNEQFF.

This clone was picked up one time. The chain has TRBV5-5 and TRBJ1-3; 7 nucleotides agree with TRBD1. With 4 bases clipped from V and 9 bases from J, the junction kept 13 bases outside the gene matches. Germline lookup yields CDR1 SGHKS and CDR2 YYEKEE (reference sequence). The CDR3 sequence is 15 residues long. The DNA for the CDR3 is TGTGCCAGCAGCCCCCGACAGGGACTTGGGACCACCATATATTTT. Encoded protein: CASSPRQGLGTTIYF.

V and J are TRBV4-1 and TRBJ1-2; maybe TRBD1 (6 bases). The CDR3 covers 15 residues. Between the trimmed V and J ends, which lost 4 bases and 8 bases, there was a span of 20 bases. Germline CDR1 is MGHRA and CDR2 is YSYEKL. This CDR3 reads CASSLEQGKRYGYTF. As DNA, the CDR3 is TGCGCCAGCAGCCTCGAACAGGGAAAGAGGTACGGCTACACCTTC.

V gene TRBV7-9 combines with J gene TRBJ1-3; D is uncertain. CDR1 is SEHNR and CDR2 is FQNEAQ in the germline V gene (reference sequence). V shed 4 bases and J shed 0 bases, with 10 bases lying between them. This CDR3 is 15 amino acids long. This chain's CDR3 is CASSWAEPSGNTIYF. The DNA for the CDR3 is TGTGCCAGCAGCTGGGCAGAACCCTCTGGAAACACCATATATTTT. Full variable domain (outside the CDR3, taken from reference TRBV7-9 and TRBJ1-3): DTGVSQNPRHKITKRGQNVTFRCDPISEHNRLYWYRQTLGQGPEFLTYFQNEAQLEKSRLLSDRFSAERPKGSFSTLEIQRTEQGDSAMYLCASSWAEPSGNTIYFGEGSWLTVV.

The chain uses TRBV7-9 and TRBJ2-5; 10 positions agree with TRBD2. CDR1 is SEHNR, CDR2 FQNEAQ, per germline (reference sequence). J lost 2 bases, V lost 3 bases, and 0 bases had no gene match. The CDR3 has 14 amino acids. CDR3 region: CASSFSGGQETQYF. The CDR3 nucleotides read TGTGCCAGCAGCTTTAGCGGGGGGCAAGAGACCCAGTACTTC.

For the CDR3, the DNA is TGTGCCAGCAGTTACCAGACAGGGGGCGCAATCCATGGCTACACCTTC. Protein product: CASSYQTGGAIHGYTF. The chain recombines TRBV6-5 with TRBJ1-2, with 10 positions matching TRBD1. V shed 2 bases, J shed 6 bases, and the junction held 9 bases outside the gene matches. The CDR3 spans 16 residues. Per the germline V gene, CDR1 is MNHEY and CDR2 is SVGAGI.

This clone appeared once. The CDR3 is CASSLGTGMNQPQHF. The DNA for the CDR3 is TGTGCCAGCAGCTTGGGGACAGGGATGAATCAGCCCCAGCATTTT. The chain combines TRBV5-6 with TRBJ1-5; 8 bases are a match to TRBD1. This CDR3 is built from 15 residues. With 0 bases clipped from V and 4 bases from J, the junction kept 3 bases outside the gene matches. CDR1 SGHDT and CDR2 YYEEEE come from the germline V gene. Together with reference TRBV5-6 and TRBJ1-5, the CDR3 gives the full variable domain: DAGVTQSPTHLIKTRGQQVTLRCSPKSGHDTVSWYQQALGQGPQFIFQYYEEEERQRGNFPDRFSGHQFPNYSSELNVNALLLGDSALYLCASSLGTGMNQPQHFGDGTRLSIL.

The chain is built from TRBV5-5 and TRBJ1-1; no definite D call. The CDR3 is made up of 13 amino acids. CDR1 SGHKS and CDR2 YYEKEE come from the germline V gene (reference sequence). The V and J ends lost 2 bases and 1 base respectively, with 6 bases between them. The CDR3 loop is CASSLQKNTEAFF. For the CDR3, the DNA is TGTGCCAGCAGCTTACAAAAGAACACTGAAGCTTTCTTT.

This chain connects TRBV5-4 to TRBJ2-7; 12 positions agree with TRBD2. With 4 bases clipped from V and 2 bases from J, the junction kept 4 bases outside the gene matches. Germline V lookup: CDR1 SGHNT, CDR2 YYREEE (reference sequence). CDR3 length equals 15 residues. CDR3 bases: TGTGCCAGCAGCGCACCTAGCGGGGGGGCCTACGAGCAGTACTTC. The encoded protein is CASSAPSGGAYEQYF.

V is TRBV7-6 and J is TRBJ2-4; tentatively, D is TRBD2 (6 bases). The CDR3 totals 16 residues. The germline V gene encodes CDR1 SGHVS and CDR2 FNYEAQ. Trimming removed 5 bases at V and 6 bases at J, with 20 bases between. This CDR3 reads CASSRSPAEEGNIQYF. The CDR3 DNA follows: TGTGCCAGCAGCCGGAGCCCGGCAGAGGAGGGAAACATTCAGTACTTC.

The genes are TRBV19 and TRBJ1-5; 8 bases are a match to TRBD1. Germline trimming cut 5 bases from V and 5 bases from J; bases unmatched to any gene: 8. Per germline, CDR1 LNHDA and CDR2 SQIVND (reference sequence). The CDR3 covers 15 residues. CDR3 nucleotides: TGTGCCAGTAGTCCTCGGACAGGGATCGATCAGCCCCAGCATTTT. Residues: CASSPRTGIDQPQHF.

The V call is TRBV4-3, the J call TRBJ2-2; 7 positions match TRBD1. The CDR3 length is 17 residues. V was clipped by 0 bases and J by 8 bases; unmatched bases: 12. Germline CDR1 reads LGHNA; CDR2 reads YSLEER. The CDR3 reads CASSQETGIRSVGELFF. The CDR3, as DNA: TGCGCCAGCAGCCAAGAGACAGGGATCCGGTCGGTTGGGGAGCTGTTTTTT.

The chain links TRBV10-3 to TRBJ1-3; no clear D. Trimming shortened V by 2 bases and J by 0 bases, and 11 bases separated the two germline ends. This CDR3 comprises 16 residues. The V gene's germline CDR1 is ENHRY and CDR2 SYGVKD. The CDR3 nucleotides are TGTGCCATCAGTGAGGTGACATCCTACTCTGGAAACACCATATATTTT. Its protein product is CAISEVTSYSGNTIYF.